Listed below are T cell receptor beta chains from one sample, sequenced in a study of identical twins. TCRdb recomputed calls from the 5' RACE reads with MiXCR, one row per CDR3 protein. Counted here are just under 650,000 distinct CDR3 sequences, less than 9% occurring once; the ten biggest clones make up roughly 1.5%. These same records also appear under a second study, on yellow fever vaccine responses in identical twins.

The sample was PBMCs. The receptors shown here come from a woman aged 18 to 35 in good health. CDR3s include the opening cysteine and the closing phenylalanine or tryptophan. Fields, in order: D gene, J gene, clone size, V gene, CDR3 DNA, CDR3 protein. D genes are given only for firm matches. Size is omitted from some rows. Given values are once, few, many or a class for expanded clones.

>.|TRBJ2-1|few|TRBV20-1
TGCAGTGCTATTATCCCGGGACTTTACAATGAGCAGTTCTTC
CSAIIPGLYNEQFF
>.|TRBJ2-2|few|TRBV2
TGTGCCACAAGGGGGGGCAGCCACACCGGGGAGCTGTTTTTT
CATRGGSHTGELFF
>TRBD1|TRBJ2-3|few|TRBV11-1
TGTGCCAGCAGGGAGCACACAAACCGGGACAGGGGTTCGGCAGATACGCAGTATTTT
CASREHTNRDRGSADTQYF
>.|TRBJ1-5|many|TRBV2
TGTGCCAGCAAAAGGGAAAGCAATCAGCCCCAGCATTTT
CASKRESNQPQHF
>TRBD2|TRBJ2-1|many|TRBV6-5
TGTGCCAGCAGTTACCTAGCGGGCGTCTCCTACAATGAGCAGTTCTTC
CASSYLAGVSYNEQFF
>TRBD1|TRBJ2-2|many|TRBV5-8
TGTGCCAGCAGATCCGGACAGGGAGAGTTTTCCGGGGAGCTGTTTTTT
CASRSGQGEFSGELFF
>TRBD1|TRBJ1-1|few|TRBV7-9
TGTGCCAGCAGCTCCCCAGGGGGCAACACTGAAGCTTTCTTT
CASSSPGGNTEAFF
>TRBD2|TRBJ2-2|many|TRBV5-1
TGCGCCAGCAGCCAAGGGACTAGCGGGAACACCGGGGAGCTGTTTTTT
CASSQGTSGNTGELFF
>TRBD2|TRBJ2-2|few|TRBV5-1
TGCGCCAGCAGCTTGATCGGGGGGGCGACCACCGGGGAGCTGTTTTTT
CASSLIGGATTGELFF
>.|TRBJ1-1|many|TRBV7-9
TGTGCCAGCAGCTTATCGAGAGGGGACCCTGAAGCTTTCTTT
CASSLSRGDPEAFF
>.|TRBJ1-2|many|TRBV2
TGTGCCAGCACTAGGTCCGGGTGGTTAGGGTCTAACTATGGCTACACCTTC
CASTRSGWLGSNYGYTF
>.|TRBJ1-1|many|TRBV6-5
TGTGCCAGCAGTTACAGGAACACTGAAGCTTTCTTT
CASSYRNTEAFF
>TRBD2|TRBJ2-1|few|TRBV5-1
TGCGCCAGCAGCTTGGATCTAGCGGCTTACAATGAGCAGTTCTTC
CASSLDLAAYNEQFF
>.|TRBJ2-3|many|TRBV7-8
TGTGCCAGCACCGAAGGGTTAGATACGCAGTATTTT
CASTEGLDTQYF
>.|TRBJ2-5|few|TRBV28
TGTGCCAGCAGTTTGACAGCAAACGTTAAAGAGACCCAGTACTTC
CASSLTANVKETQYF
>.|TRBJ2-5|many|TRBV20-1
TGCAGTGCTAGCGCCAGACAAGAGACCCAGTACTTC
CSASARQETQYF
>.|TRBJ2-7|few|TRBV27
TGTGCCAGCAGTCCCTCGGCGGGAATATTTACCTACGAGCAGTACTTC
CASSPSAGIFTYEQYF
>TRBD1|TRBJ1-6|few|TRBV4-1
TGCGCCAGCAGCCATGGACAGGGTAAAAATTCACCCCTCCACTTT
CASSHGQGKNSPLHF
>TRBD1|TRBJ1-2|.|TRBV29-1
TGCAGCGTTGGAAGTTGGGTGACAGGGGTCGATGGCTACACCTTC
CSVGSWVTGVDGYTF
>TRBD1|TRBJ2-3|few|TRBV10-3
TGTGCCATCAGTGAGTGGGGGACAGCTACAATTAGCACAGATACGCAGTATTTT
CAISEWGTATISTDTQYF
>.|TRBJ2-1|.|TRBV3-1
TGTGCCAGCAGCCCCATTGAAATCGACAATGAGCAGTTCTTC
CASSPIEIDNEQFF
>.|TRBJ2-7|many|TRBV24-1
TGTGCCACCAGTGGCCCCACCGGTAGCTGGTACGAGCAGTACTTC
CATSGPTGSWYEQYF
>.|TRBJ2-3|many|TRBV5-6
TGTGCCAGCAGCTTGGTTCCAGATACGCAGTATTTT
CASSLVPDTQYF
>TRBD1|TRBJ2-3|few|TRBV20-1
TGCAGTGCTCGGACAGGGTTTGGAGATACGCAGTATTTT
CSARTGFGDTQYF
>.|TRBJ2-3|few|TRBV7-2
TGTGCCAGCAGCTTAAAGATGGTGAATACGCAGTATTTT
CASSLKMVNTQYF
>.|TRBJ2-2|many|TRBV10-3
TGTGCCATCAGTGTCAACGGCGGAGCGAACACCGGGGAGCTGTTTTTT
CAISVNGGANTGELFF
>TRBD1|TRBJ1-1|few|TRBV5-1
TGCGCCAGCAGCTCTGGACAGGGCGGGAACACTGAAGCTTTCTTT
CASSSGQGGNTEAFF
>.|TRBJ2-7|few|TRBV7-2
TGTGCCAGCAGCTCGAATAGCGGCTACGAGCAGTACTTC
CASSSNSGYEQYF
>TRBD1|TRBJ2-5|.|TRBV12-3/TRBV12-4
TGTGCCAGCAGTCGACAGGGGAGAGAGACCCAGTACTTC
CASSRQGRETQYF
>.|TRBJ1-5|many|TRBV11-2
TGTGCCAGCAGCTTAGACAGGAATAGCAATCAGCCCCAGCATTTT
CASSLDRNSNQPQHF